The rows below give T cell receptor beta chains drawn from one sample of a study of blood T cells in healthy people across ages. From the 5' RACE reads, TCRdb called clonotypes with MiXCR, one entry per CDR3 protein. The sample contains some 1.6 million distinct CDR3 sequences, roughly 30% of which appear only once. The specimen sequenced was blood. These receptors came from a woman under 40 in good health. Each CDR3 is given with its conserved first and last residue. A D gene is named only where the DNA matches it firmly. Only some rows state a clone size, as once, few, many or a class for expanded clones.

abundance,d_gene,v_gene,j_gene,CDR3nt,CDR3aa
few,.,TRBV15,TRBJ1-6,TGTGCCACCAGCCAGTATTCGACCCTCCACTTT,CATSQYSTLHF
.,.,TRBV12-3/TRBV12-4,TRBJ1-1,TGTGCCAGCAGCCTGGAGGGGGGGGCCACTGAAGCTTTCTTT,CASSLEGGATEAFF
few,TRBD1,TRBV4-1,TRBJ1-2,TGCGCCAGCAGCCAAGAGGGGACAGGGGGTGGCGGCTACACCTTC,CASSQEGTGGGGYTF
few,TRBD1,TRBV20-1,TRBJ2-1,TGCAGTGCGGCAGGGGGCCTAAATGAGCAGTTCTTC,CSAAGGLNEQFF
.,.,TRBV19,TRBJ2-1,TGTGCCAGTAGTATCGGCCACGGGGACAATGAGCAGTTCTTC,CASSIGHGDNEQFF
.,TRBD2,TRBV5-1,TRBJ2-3,TGCGCCAGCAGCTTAACTAGCGGCACAGATATGCAGTATTTT,CASSLTSGTDMQYF
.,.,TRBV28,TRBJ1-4,TGTGCCAGCAGTCCCCCAGGGAAGAAGGGTGAAAAACTGTTTTTT,CASSPPGKKGEKLFF
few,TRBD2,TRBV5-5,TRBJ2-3,TGTGCCAGCAGCTTGGCTAGCGGGGGGATCACAGATACGCAGTATTTT,CASSLASGGITDTQYF
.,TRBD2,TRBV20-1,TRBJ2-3,TGCAGTGCTAAAACGGGACTAGCTAGCACAGATACGCAGTATTTT,CSAKTGLASTDTQYF
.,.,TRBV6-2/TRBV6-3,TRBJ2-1,TGCGCCAGCAGCCAACGTCCCGGGGGCTCGAGCTCCTACAATGAGCAGTTCTTC,CASSQRPGGSSSYNEQFF